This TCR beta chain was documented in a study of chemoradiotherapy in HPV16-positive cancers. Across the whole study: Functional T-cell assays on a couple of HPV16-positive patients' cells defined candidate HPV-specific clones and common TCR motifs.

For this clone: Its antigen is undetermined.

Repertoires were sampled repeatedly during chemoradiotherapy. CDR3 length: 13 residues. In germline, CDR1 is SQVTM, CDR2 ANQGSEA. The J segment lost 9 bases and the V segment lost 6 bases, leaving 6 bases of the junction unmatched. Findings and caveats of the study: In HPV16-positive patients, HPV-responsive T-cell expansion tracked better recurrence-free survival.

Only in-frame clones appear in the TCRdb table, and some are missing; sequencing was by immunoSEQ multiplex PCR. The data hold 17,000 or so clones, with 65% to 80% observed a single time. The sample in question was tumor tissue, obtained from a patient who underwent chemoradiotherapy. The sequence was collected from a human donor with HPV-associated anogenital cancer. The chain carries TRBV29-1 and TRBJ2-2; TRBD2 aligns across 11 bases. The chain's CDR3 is CSVSSGGLRELFF. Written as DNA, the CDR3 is TGCAGCGTCTCTAGCGGGGGGCTGAGGGAGCTGTTTTTT.